The clone carrying this TCR beta chain was detected ten times or more. The antigen is unknown. After removal of 4 bases from V and 5 bases from J, the junction contained 9 bases not matched to a gene. Looked up from germline, CDR1 is SGHAT and CDR2 is FQNNGV. CDR3 length: 16 residues. Both 60 Vbeta primers and 13 Jbeta primers went into the PCR. Libraries were prepared by immunoSEQ multiplex PCR; TCRdb keeps only in-frame clonotypes and omits some of them. The profile covers fewer than 150,000 clones, with around 83% appearing a single time and around 4.5% taken by the ten largest. The sample is drawn from a study of cytomegalovirus exposure and HLA in healthy donors. General study results and limits: In most subjects, TCR beta sequences reportedly gave accurate predictions of HLA-A and HLA-B alleles.

The chain links TRBV11-2 to TRBJ2-2; 8 positions agree with TRBD2. Input material: PBMCs. The receptor was isolated from a man aged 35 to 55 in good health and CMV-seropositive. CDR3 bases: TGTGCCAGCAGCTCCAGACTAGCGTTCGTAACCGGGGAGCTGTTTTTT. Its translation: CASSSRLAFVTGELFF.